This section outlines one TCR beta chain sequence together with its context. Its target is unknown. Sequencing was performed with immunoSEQ multiplex PCR; in TCRdb, only in-frame clones are kept and a portion is missing. The sample has roughly 200,000 clones; approximately 89% are singletons. This specimen comes from a study of T cell responses to AZD1222 COVID-19 vaccine. Overall study findings and caveats: Reports indicate that nearly half of spike-specific TCRs are directed at unmutated variant regions. Baseline seropositivity characterized only six AZD1222 recipients. Donors were largely white British and mainly female; clonal diversity was possibly underestimated.

Both about-4-week and about-12-week second-dose recipients were combined. Germline-derived CDR1 and CDR2 are LNHDA and SQIVND (reference sequence). The CDR3 consists of 13 residues. V was trimmed by 4 bases and J by 5 bases, leaving 9 bases between them. This receptor was identified in an adult who received the AZD1222 COVID-19 vaccine. V gene TRBV19 combines with J gene TRBJ1-5; D is undetermined. Sample: peripheral blood, taken 28 days after the second AZD1222 dose. The CDR3 DNA reads TGTGCCAGTAGTAGTTACGCGGATCAGCCCCAGCATTTT. Its translation: CASSSYADQPQHF.